What follows is one T cell receptor (beta chain) and its context. What it recognizes is unknown. Several immunoSEQ plates received, in even portions, the genomic DNA of each subset. Sequencing was performed with immunoSEQ multiplex PCR; in TCRdb, only in-frame clones are kept and a portion is missing. The sample gives some 1.5 million clones, roughly 95% of which show up once; over 1% is in the top ten. These data are taken from a study of shared clonotypes between healthy human individuals. Across the whole study: CD4 naive and memory got three plates each, CD8 naive two, CD8 memory one.

The study, taken as a whole, reports: Even with large depth, rarefaction showed that sorted-subset sequencing was incomplete. Larger estimated richness was generally recorded for naive subsets relative to memory subsets.

Germline CDR1 is SGHTA and CDR2 is FQGTGA. The CDR3 extends over 13 amino acids. The trim removed 5 bases at V and 0 bases at J, leaving 1 base unmatched. V is TRBV7-3 and J is TRBJ2-7; 7 bases align to TRBD1. This clonotype was obtained from a man younger than 40 in good health. Sequencing was carried out using naive CD4+ T cells sorted from blood. Sample subset: CD45RA+ positively selected. The CDR3 DNA follows: TGTGCCAGCAGCCGGGACAGCTCCTACGAGCAGTACTTC. Translation gives CASSRDSSYEQYF. Based on the CDR3 plus reference TRBV7-3 and TRBJ2-7, the full variable domain is GAGVSQTPSNKVTEKGKYVELRCDPISGHTALYWYRQSLGQGPEFLIYFQGTGAADDSGLPNDRFFAVRPEGSVSTLKIQRTERGDSAVYLCASSRDSSYEQYFGPGTRLTVT.